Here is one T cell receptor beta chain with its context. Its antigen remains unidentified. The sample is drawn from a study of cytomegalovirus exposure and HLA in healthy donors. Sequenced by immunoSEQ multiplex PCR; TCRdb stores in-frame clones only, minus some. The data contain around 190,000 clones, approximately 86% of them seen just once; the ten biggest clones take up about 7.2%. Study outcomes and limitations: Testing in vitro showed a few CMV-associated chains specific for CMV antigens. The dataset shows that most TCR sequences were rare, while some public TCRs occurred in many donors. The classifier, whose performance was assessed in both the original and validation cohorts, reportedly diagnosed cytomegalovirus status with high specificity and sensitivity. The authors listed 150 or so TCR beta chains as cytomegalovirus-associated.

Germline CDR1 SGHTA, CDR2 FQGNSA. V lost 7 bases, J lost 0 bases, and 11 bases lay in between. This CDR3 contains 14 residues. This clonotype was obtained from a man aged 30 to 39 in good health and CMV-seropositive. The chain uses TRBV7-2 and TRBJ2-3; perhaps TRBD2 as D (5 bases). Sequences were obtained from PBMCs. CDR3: CASTRRASTDTQYF. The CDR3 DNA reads TGTGCCAGCACCCGGCGGGCTAGCACAGATACGCAGTATTTT. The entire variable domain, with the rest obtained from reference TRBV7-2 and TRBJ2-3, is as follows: GAGVSQSPSNKVTEKGKDVELRCDPISGHTALYWYRQSLGQGLEFLIYFQGNSAPDKSGLPSDRFSAERTGGSVSTLTIQRTQQEDSAVYLCASTRRASTDTQYFGPGTRLTVL.